This is a list of T cell receptor beta chains from one sample in a study of blood T cell repertoires in COVID-19. Using immunoSEQ multiplex PCR, the repertoire was profiled, and TCRdb retains in-frame clones only, with some absent. Seen here are more than 250,000 clones, approximately 86% observed once, and the top ten hold 2.6%. Sequencing was done on a sample of PBMCs or T cells enriched from blood (not recorded which). The receptors derive from a young woman who had recovered from COVID-19. CDR3s leave out the opening cysteine and the closing phenylalanine or tryptophan. The order of the fields is clone size, V gene, D gene, CDR3 length, J gene, CDR3 protein. D genes are given only for firm matches. Clone size is given for some rows only: seen once, a few or many times, or a class if the clone is expanded.

NA	TRBV4-1	TRBD1	13	TRBJ2-7	ASSRTPMDRGEQY
NA	TRBV7-9	TRBD2	15	TRBJ2-3	ASSGQGLAGGPHTQY
NA	TRBV23-1	NA	14	TRBJ1-1	ASSQYLDGENTEAF
few	TRBV28	NA	13	TRBJ1-5	ASSLRVGDAQPQH
NA	TRBV11-3	NA	13	TRBJ1-1	ASSKGGGVNTEAF
few	TRBV30	TRBD1	13	TRBJ1-5	AWSADRASNQPQH
NA	TRBV2	NA	13	TRBJ1-5	ASSERASGVQPQH
NA	TRBV28	TRBD1	15	TRBJ1-3	ASRVLTGTDNGNTIY
once	TRBV29-1	NA	16	TRBJ2-4	SVEYPQEKALAKNIQY
NA	TRBV7-2	TRBD1	12	TRBJ2-7	ASSRFTGGYEQY
NA	TRBV9	TRBD1	16	TRBJ1-6	ASSVGGQGGGYNSPLH
NA	TRBV12-3/TRBV12-4	NA	10	TRBJ2-2	ANIVSPGELF
NA	TRBV27	TRBD1	11	TRBJ1-2	ASSFGTGDGYT
NA	TRBV2	TRBD2	15	TRBJ2-2	ASRRTSGGADTGELF
NA	TRBV3-1/TRBV3-2	NA	12	TRBJ2-2	ASRNHRNTGELF
NA	TRBV28	TRBD1	12	TRBJ1-1	ASLLRDRAPEAF
NA	TRBV7-2	NA	12	TRBJ2-2	ASSSHRSSGELF
once	TRBV10-3	TRBD2	14	TRBJ2-1	AISSLGAGEANEQF
NA	TRBV4-1	NA	11	TRBJ1-1	ASSQSRNTEAF
NA	TRBV5-6	NA	16	TRBJ2-3	ASSLVAGAPSTPDTQY
NA	TRBV10-1	TRBD2	14	TRBJ2-7	ASSQGLAGAGYEQY
NA	TRBV4-3	NA	13	TRBJ1-4	ASSQGTATNEKLF
NA	TRBV28	NA	10	TRBJ2-7	ASSWALSEQY
NA	TRBV11-2	NA	13	TRBJ2-1	ASSLEGHPYNEQF
NA	TRBV5-6	NA	11	TRBJ1-2	ASSLVQDYGYT
NA	TRBV28	TRBD2	14	TRBJ2-3	ASSSGASGSLDTQY
NA	TRBV18	TRBD1	16	TRBJ1-1	ASSPFALMTGGNTEAF
NA	TRBV11-3	TRBD1	14	TRBJ2-7	ASGTGGNPLPYEQY
once	TRBV19	NA	11	TRBJ1-1	ASSIVTNDQAF
NA	TRBV6-5	NA	12	TRBJ1-6	ASNRWGDNSPLH
NA	TRBV28	NA	11	TRBJ2-7	AIEAPDTYEQY
NA	TRBV9	NA	13	TRBJ2-5	ASSVGTSSWETQY
few	TRBV21-1	NA	17	TRBJ2-2	ASSKFRCRVPTQDGELF
NA	TRBV5-1	NA	13	TRBJ2-1	ASSLQISSYNEQF
NA	TRBV9	TRBD2	17	TRBJ2-1	ASSVNPTTGLAGFNEQF